The 27 T cell receptor beta chains in this list originate from one sample, sequenced in a study of blood T cell repertoires in COVID-19. Profiled with immunoSEQ multiplex PCR; TCRdb holds only in-frame clones, not every one. The repertoire holds about 140,000 clones, with approximately 88% as singletons. Sequenced: peripheral blood. These TCRs come from a woman in her forties or fifties with acute or convalescent COVID-19.

The chain combines TRBV10-1 with TRBJ2-1; the match to TRBD1 covers 7 bases. The CDR3 extends over 14 amino acids. Germline V gives CDR1 WNHNN, CDR2 SYGVQD (reference sequence). Germline trimming cut 6 bases from V and 8 bases from J; bases unmatched to any gene: 10. CDR3 bases: TGCGCCAGCAGCGCCACAGGGGCCGTGGATGAGCAGTTCTTC. It yields the protein CASSATGAVDEQFF.

This sequence joins TRBV19 and TRBJ1-1; no definite D call. V shed 3 bases and J shed 3 bases, with 11 bases lying between them. From germline, CDR1 is LNHDA and CDR2 SQIVND (reference sequence). The CDR3 contains 14 residues. CDR3 sequence: CASSILSGDTEAFF. CDR3 nucleotide sequence: TGTGCCAGTAGTATCCTGTCGGGAGACACTGAAGCTTTCTTT.

This clone has a handful of counts. The gene calls are TRBV5-1 and TRBJ2-7, with D tentatively TRBD2 (6 bases). Germline V gene data show CDR1 as SGHRS and CDR2 as YFSETQ. The CDR3 length is 13 residues. Trimming removed 0 bases at V and 11 bases at J, with 15 bases between. Here the CDR3 reads CASSLGEDLMKYF. DNA for the CDR3: TGCGCCAGCAGCTTGGGGGAGGATTTGATGAAGTACTTC. Full variable domain (outside the CDR3, taken from reference TRBV5-1 and TRBJ2-7): KAGVTQTPRYLIKTRGQQVTLSCSPISGHRSVSWYQQTPGQGLQFLFEYFSETQRNKGNFPGRFSGRQFSNSRSEMNVSTLELGDSALYLCASSLGEDLMKYFGPGTRLTVT.

This clone occurred a few times. The genes are TRBV3-1 (or the pseudogene TRBV3-2) and TRBJ2-1; TRBD1 agrees at 7 bases. The junction had 6 bases not matched to a gene; V was cut back by 1 base and J by 6 bases. From germline, CDR1 is LGHDT and CDR2 YNNKEL (reference sequence). The CDR3 spans 15 residues. CDR3: CASSQVGQRLNEQFF. The CDR3 DNA sequence: TGTGCCAGCAGCCAAGTGGGACAGAGACTCAATGAGCAGTTCTTC.

This sequence joins TRBV4-1 and TRBJ1-1; a possible D gene is TRBD1 (5 bases). Trimming left V 4 bases short and J 0 bases short, with 18 bases between. Germline CDR1 is MGHRA and CDR2 is YSYEKL. The CDR3 is 17 residues long. This CDR3 reads CASSPQDKLPLNTEAFF. The CDR3 DNA is TGCGCCAGCAGCCCCCAGGACAAACTACCTTTGAACACTGAAGCTTTCTTT.

The chain couples TRBV18 to TRBJ2-7; the D is unclear. The germline CDR1 and CDR2 sequences are KGHSH and LQKENI. The CDR3 totals 15 residues. Trimming removed 0 bases from V and 2 bases from J, with 11 bases in between. This chain's CDR3 is CASSPPSTTPYEQYF. The CDR3 region has the DNA TGTGCCAGCTCACCACCATCGACAACACCCTACGAGCAGTACTTC.

This clone was detected once. The genes are TRBV5-1 and TRBJ1-1; 8 positions match TRBD1. The CDR3 extends over 15 amino acids. Germline-derived CDR1 and CDR2 are SGHRS and YFSETQ. V lost 4 bases to trimming and J lost 8 bases; unmatched junction nucleotides: 13. The CDR3 spells CASSAPDRVVGEAFF. In DNA, the CDR3 is TGCGCCAGCAGCGCGCCGGACAGGGTGGTAGGAGAAGCTTTCTTT.

The V gene is TRBV5-4, the J gene TRBJ2-4; TRBD2 is a possible D gene (5 bases). CDR1 SGHNT and CDR2 YYREEE come from the germline V gene (reference sequence). V lost 1 base and J 5 bases, leaving 7 bases between the germline ends. The CDR3 has 13 amino acids. CDR3 sequence: CASSLRGENIQYF. The CDR3 region has the DNA TGTGCCAGCAGCTTGCGGGGAGAAAACATTCAGTACTTC.

There are a few counts of this clone. Written as DNA, the CDR3 is TGTGCCAGCACCGGACAGGGAGAGGGGTCACCCCTCCACTTT. This gives the protein CASTGQGEGSPLHF. This chain uses TRBV27 with TRBJ1-6; 8 bases are shared with TRBD1. The germline gives CDR1 MNHEY, CDR2 SMNVEV (reference sequence). The CDR3 extends over 14 amino acids. The ends lost 7 bases at V and 10 bases at J; junction bases unmatched: 9.

This clone was counted once. The chain is built from TRBV5-6 and TRBJ2-7, with D possibly TRBD2 on 5 matching bases. This CDR3 contains 14 residues. V was cut by 1 base and J by 1 base, with 9 bases left in between. CDR1 is SGHDT, CDR2 YYEEEE, per germline. As DNA, the CDR3 is TGTGCCAGCAGCTTGTCTGGCGGGTCCTACGAGCAGTACTTC. Translating gives CASSLSGGSYEQYF.

This chain connects TRBV6-5 to TRBJ2-7; D might be TRBD2 (5 bases). The CDR3 has 15 amino acids. Per germline, CDR1 MNHEY and CDR2 SVGAGI. The V end lost 5 bases, the J end lost 3 bases, and 17 bases lay between the germline ends. The CDR3 DNA reads TGTGCCAGCAGTAGCCGCCGGGGTTTCCGCTACGAGCAGTACTTC. It specifies CASSSRRGFRYEQYF.

The chain combines TRBV7-8 with TRBJ1-5; a possible D gene is TRBD1 (6 bases). The CDR3 is 17 amino acids. Germline V gives CDR1 SGHVS, CDR2 FQNEAQ. Trimming shortened V by 5 bases and J by 6 bases, and 23 bases separated the two germline ends. The CDR3 is CASSGGALAPRFQPQHF. DNA of the CDR3: TGTGCCAGCAGCGGGGGGGCCCTGGCCCCTCGTTTTCAGCCCCAGCATTTT.

This chain connects TRBV6-5 to TRBJ1-2; 9 nucleotides line up with TRBD1. V shed 6 bases and J 4 bases; nucleotides not matched to a gene: 9. CDR3 length: 15 residues. Germline CDR1 is MNHEY and CDR2 is SVGAGI. Written as DNA, the CDR3 is TGTGCCAGCAGCCGACCGGGACAGGGCCTCTATGGCTACACCTTC. Amino acid sequence: CASSRPGQGLYGYTF.

The J gene is TRBJ1-1, the V gene TRBV6-2 or TRBV6-3; no clear D gene. This CDR3 region has 12 residues. The germline V and J ends were trimmed by 6 bases and 6 bases, with 11 bases remaining between them. Germline V gene data show CDR1 as MNHEY and CDR2 as SVGEGT. The CDR3 loop reads CASSQTRAEAFF. The CDR3 DNA reads as TGTGCCAGCAGCCAGACCCGGGCTGAAGCTTTCTTT.

This chain links TRBV4-2 with TRBJ2-6, with a weak D call TRBD2 (5 bases). The V gene lost 1 base and the J gene lost 0 bases, with 10 bases spanning the gap. This CDR3 contains 17 residues. From germline, CDR1 is LGHNA and CDR2 YNFKEQ. CDR3: CASSQAQGSSGANVLTF. The CDR3 DNA reads TGTGCCAGCAGCCAAGCCCAAGGGAGCTCTGGGGCCAACGTCCTGACTTTC.

The genes are TRBV27 and TRBJ1-5, with D hard to call. Germline loops: CDR1 MNHEY, CDR2 SMNVEV (reference sequence). The CDR3 totals 15 residues. V was trimmed by 8 bases and J by 0 bases, leaving 14 bases between them. CDR3 in amino acids: CASRGRTYSNQPQHF. CDR3 in DNA: TGTGCCAGCCGAGGACGGACTTATAGCAATCAGCCCCAGCATTTT.

V is TRBV2 and J is TRBJ1-2; no reliable D call. Germline V gene sequence: CDR1 SNHLY, CDR2 FYNNEI. The CDR3 spans 14 residues. Between the trimmed V and J ends, which lost 6 bases and 10 bases, there was a span of 21 bases. The CDR3 sequence: CASRKLSASETYTF. DNA of the CDR3: TGTGCCAGCAGGAAACTATCGGCCTCCGAGACCTACACCTTC.

The chain is built from TRBV5-3 and TRBJ1-4; TRBD1 is a possible D gene (5 bases). TRBV5-3 is designated an ORF whose function remains uncertain. This CDR3 contains 17 residues. V lost 3 bases to trimming and J lost 8 bases, with 23 bases between them. This CDR3 is CARSWWEGPPNREKLFF. The CDR3 DNA reads TGTGCCAGAAGCTGGTGGGAGGGGCCGCCCAACAGGGAAAAACTGTTTTTT.

This chain links TRBV3-1 (or the pseudogene TRBV3-2) with TRBJ1-2; D is perhaps TRBD1 (5 bases). The V and J ends lost 1 base and 5 bases respectively, with 14 bases between them. Germline CDR1 LGHDT, CDR2 YNNKEL (reference sequence). The CDR3 loop spans 15 amino acids. Here the CDR3 DNA reads TGTGCCAGCAGCCAAGGCCCAGGGAGGGAATATGGCTACACCTTC. It specifies CASSQGPGREYGYTF.

The chain links TRBV4-2 to TRBJ1-5; TRBD1 matches at 10 bases. Germline V lookup: CDR1 LGHNA, CDR2 YNFKEQ. The CDR3 extends over 16 amino acids. V gave up 2 bases and J gave up 5 bases; unmatched junction bases: 6. The CDR3 DNA sequence: TGTGCCAGCAGCCAATCGTGGGGGACAGGGGATCAGCCCCAGCATTTT. It encodes CASSQSWGTGDQPQHF.

A remark on this clone: Other DNA sequences in the sample encode the same CDR3. The V gene is TRBV4-2, the J gene TRBJ1-6; TRBD1 agrees at 9 bases. CDR1 and CDR2 from the germline V gene are LGHNA and YNFKEQ. CDR3 length: 16 amino acids. After removal of 0 bases from V and 7 bases from J, the junction contained 4 bases not matched to a gene. The CDR3 loop reads CASSQDRDRANSPLHF. The CDR3, as DNA: TGTGCCAGCAGCCAAGATAGGGACAGGGCAAATTCACCCCTCCACTTT.

The chain recombines TRBV5-4 with TRBJ2-3; 7 bases match TRBD2. Looked up from germline, CDR1 is SGHNT and CDR2 is YYREEE (reference sequence). This CDR3 region has 15 residues. V was pared by 4 bases and J by 1 base, with 6 bases of the junction left unmatched. The CDR3 spells CASSPLAGGTDTQYF. CDR3 DNA: TGTGCCAGCAGCCCTCTGGCGGGAGGCACAGATACGCAGTATTTT.

This sequence joins TRBV10-2 and TRBJ2-5, with 10 positions matching TRBD2. Trimming removed 7 bases from V and 5 bases from J; junction bases left unmatched: 13. Germline values: CDR1 WSHSY, CDR2 SAAADI. The CDR3 sequence is 16 residues long. The CDR3 coding sequence is TGCGCCAGCAACTCATTAGGACTAGCGGAGGGGGAGACCCAGTACTTC. Translating gives CASNSLGLAEGETQYF.

The CDR3 region has the DNA TGTGCCAGCAGCTTAGGAGCGGCGGCCTACGAGCAGTACTTC. It encodes CASSLGAAAYEQYF. This chain joins TRBV7-9 and TRBJ2-7, with D possibly matching TRBD2 (5 bases). The CDR3 runs to 14 residues. CDR1 is SEHNR and CDR2 is FQNEAQ in the germline V gene (reference sequence). The germline V and J ends were trimmed by 1 base and 2 bases, with 9 bases remaining between them.

This chain connects TRBV5-6 to TRBJ1-5; TRBD1 might be the D (5 bases). CDR3 length: 13 residues. Germline assignment: CDR1 SGHDT and CDR2 YYEEEE. Trimming took 0 bases from V and 8 from J, leaving 9 bases between them. The CDR3 region is CASSLGSGEPQHF. As DNA, the CDR3 is TGTGCCAGCAGCTTGGGGTCGGGGGAGCCCCAGCATTTT.

The chain recombines TRBV10-3 with TRBJ1-1; TRBD1 aligns across 7 bases. There are 13 residues in the CDR3. From germline, CDR1 is ENHRY and CDR2 SYGVKD. V shed 11 bases, J shed 1 base, and the junction held 7 bases outside the gene matches. CDR3 region: CAAIGQENTEAFF. The CDR3 nucleotides read TGTGCCGCCATTGGACAGGAGAACACTGAAGCTTTCTTT.

The chain combines TRBV29-1 with TRBJ2-1; possibly TRBD2 for D (6 bases). CDR1 and CDR2 (germline): SQVTM, ANQGSEA. V shed 8 bases and J shed 6 bases, with 17 bases lying between them. The CDR3 extends over 13 amino acids. CDR3 in amino acids: CSTAGTYINEQFF. The CDR3 DNA sequence: TGCAGCACCGCGGGAACTTACATCAATGAGCAGTTCTTC.